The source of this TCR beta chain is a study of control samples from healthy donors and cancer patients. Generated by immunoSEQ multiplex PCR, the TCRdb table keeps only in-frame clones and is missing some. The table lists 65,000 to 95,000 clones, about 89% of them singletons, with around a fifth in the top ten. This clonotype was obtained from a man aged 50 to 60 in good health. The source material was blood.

The CDR3 DNA follows: TGTGCCAGCAGCCCCGCCGGAACCGGGGAGCTGTTTTTT. Amino acids: CASSPAGTGELFF. The chain is built from TRBV25-1 and TRBJ2-2; D call uncertain. V was pared by 6 bases and J by 5 bases, with 10 bases between. The CDR3 covers 13 residues. Germline CDR1 is MGHDK and CDR2 is SYGVNS.